Below are 18 T cell receptor beta chains sequenced from a single sample in a study of blood T cell repertoires in COVID-19. Only in-frame clones appear in the TCRdb table, and some are missing; sequencing was by immunoSEQ multiplex PCR. This table has about 230,000 clones, around four fifths appearing once. The specimen was peripheral blood. The receptors were gathered from a man between 40 and 49 years old with active or convalescent COVID-19.

The genes are TRBV19 and TRBJ2-3; 13 nucleotides align to TRBD2. There are 21 residues in the CDR3. The V gene's germline CDR1 is LNHDA and CDR2 SQIVND (reference sequence). V shed 5 bases and J 5 bases; nucleotides not matched to a gene: 22. The CDR3 nucleotides read TGTGCCAGTAGTCCCCGACAGAAGGGACTAGCGGGATCCCACGATGGAGATACGCAGTATTTT. Protein: CASSPRQKGLAGSHDGDTQYF.

This clone was found a few times. This chain joins TRBV19 and TRBJ1-2, with a tentative D call TRBD1 (6 bases). Trimming stripped 6 bases from V and 7 bases from J, with 18 bases between. From germline, CDR1 is LNHDA and CDR2 SQIVND (reference sequence). This CDR3 comprises 14 residues. CDR3 residues: CASRRKTGLRGYTF. The CDR3 DNA sequence: TGTGCCAGTAGGCGCAAAACAGGGTTACGTGGCTACACCTTC.

The chain is built from TRBV5-5 and TRBJ2-2; TRBD2 is a possible D gene (6 bases). The CDR3 length is 15 residues. Germline CDR1 and CDR2: SGHKS and YYEKEE (reference sequence). V was pared by 0 bases and J by 3 bases, with 9 bases between. Here the CDR3 DNA reads TGTGCCAGCAGCTTGGGACGGGAGCACACCGGGGAGCTGTTTTTT. It translates to CASSLGREHTGELFF. The variable domain in full, completed from reference TRBV5-5 and TRBJ2-2, reads DAGVTQSPTHLIKTRGQQVTLRCSPISGHKSVSWYQQVLGQGPQFIFQYYEKEERGRGNFPDRFSARQFPNYSSELNVNALLLGDSALYLCASSLGREHTGELFFGEGSRLTVL.

The V call is TRBV9, the J call TRBJ2-1, with TRBD1 matching 7 bases. Germline V gives CDR1 SGDLS, CDR2 YYNGEE. The CDR3 consists of 15 residues. V lost 4 bases, J lost 5 bases, and 9 bases stayed unmatched. This CDR3 reads CASSPPPDRDNEQFF. Written as DNA, the CDR3 is TGTGCCAGCAGCCCCCCCCCAGACAGGGACAATGAGCAGTTCTTC. The full variable domain, its missing parts supplied by reference TRBV9 and TRBJ2-1, is DSGVTQTPKHLITATGQRVTLRCSPRSGDLSVYWYQQSLDQGLQFLIQYYNGEERAKGNILERFSAQQFPDLHSELNLSSLELGDSALYFCASSPPPDRDNEQFFGPGTRLTVL.

V is TRBV24-1 and J is TRBJ1-5; D uncertain. Trimming pared 4 bases from V and 3 bases from J, leaving 12 bases between. Germline CDR1 KGHDR, CDR2 SFDVKD. The CDR3 has 15 amino acids. Here the CDR3 DNA reads TGTGCCACCAGTGACCGACTCGGTCCCAATCAGCCCCAGCATTTT. This sequence encodes CATSDRLGPNQPQHF.

The chain carries TRBV7-9 and TRBJ1-1; TRBD1 aligns across 7 bases. CDR3 size: 13 residues. The V gene's germline CDR1 is SEHNR and CDR2 FQNEAQ (reference sequence). This CDR3 reads CALREGGETEAFF. The DNA for the CDR3 is TGTGCACTAAGGGAAGGGGGCGAGACTGAAGCTTTCTTT.

This clone occurred once. J is TRBJ2-3 and V is TRBV30; tentative D call: TRBD2 (5 bases). Per the germline V gene, CDR1 is GTSNPN and CDR2 is SVGIG (reference sequence). V was shortened by 4 bases and J by 0 bases, with 11 bases between the two germline ends. CDR3 length: 14 amino acids. The CDR3 DNA reads as TGTGCCTGGACCCGAGCGGCTAGCACAGATACGCAGTATTTT. Translating gives CAWTRAASTDTQYF.

V gene TRBV6-5 combines with J gene TRBJ2-1; D might be TRBD2 (7 bases). V was clipped by 8 bases and J by 5 bases, with 10 bases between them. This CDR3 has 12 residues. Germline V CDR1 and CDR2: MNHEY, SVGAGI. In DNA, the CDR3 is TGTGCCAGCCGGGGGGCCCACAATGAGCAGTTCTTC. Protein product: CASRGAHNEQFF.

The gene calls are TRBV6-6 and TRBJ1-2; 8 bases are shared with TRBD1. J lost 8 bases, V lost 2 bases, and 10 bases had no gene match. Germline V CDR1 and CDR2: MNHNY, SVGAGI (reference sequence). This CDR3 spans 15 amino acids. CDR3 nucleotides: TGTGCCAGCAGTTACCGCGGGACAGGCTTAGGCGGCTACACCTTC. This translates into CASSYRGTGLGGYTF.

The chain combines TRBV6-6 with TRBJ2-4; D ambiguous. Germline V gives CDR1 MNHNY, CDR2 SVGAGI (reference sequence). The CDR3 runs to 15 residues. The V end was cut by 2 bases, the J end by 2 bases, with 10 bases between. DNA of the CDR3: TGTGCCAGCAGTTACGGGCGTGAGACCAAAAACATTCAGTACTTC. Translated: CASSYGRETKNIQYF.

The genes are TRBV3-1 (or the pseudogene TRBV3-2) and TRBJ2-7; the match to TRBD2 covers 9 bases. The CDR3 loop spans 13 amino acids. Germline V gene data show CDR1 as LGHDT and CDR2 as YNNKEL (reference sequence). The ends lost 5 bases at V and 6 bases at J; junction bases unmatched: 5. CDR3 sequence: CASSVAGEIEQYF. The DNA for the CDR3 is TGTGCCAGCAGCGTAGCGGGAGAGATCGAGCAGTACTTC.

This clone was counted a few times. J is TRBJ1-2 and V is TRBV3-1 (or the pseudogene TRBV3-2); D unclear. Germline CDR1 is LGHDT and CDR2 is YNNKEL (reference sequence). Trimming took off 0 bases at V and 8 bases at J, with 7 bases between the two ends. CDR3 length: 12 amino acids. This chain's CDR3 is CASSQDLSGYTF. DNA for the CDR3: TGTGCCAGCAGCCAAGATCTGAGCGGCTACACCTTC.

The chain uses TRBV6-1 and TRBJ1-3, with unresolved D. Trimming removed 2 bases from V and 0 bases from J, with 11 bases in between. The V gene's germline CDR1 is MNHNS and CDR2 SASEGT. CDR3 length equals 16 residues. This CDR3 is CASSESWTSSGNTIYF. For the CDR3, the DNA is TGTGCCAGCAGTGAATCCTGGACTAGCTCTGGAAACACCATATATTTT.

Comments on this clone: Other nucleotide sequences in the sample specify the same CDR3. This chain uses TRBV19 with TRBJ2-1; a possible D gene is TRBD1 (6 bases). Between the trimmed V and J ends, which lost 3 bases and 1 base, there was a span of 7 bases. The CDR3 contains 14 residues. The germline V gene encodes CDR1 LNHDA and CDR2 SQIVND (reference sequence). Written as DNA, the CDR3 is TGTGCCAGTAGTATTAGGGGGTCCTACAATGAGCAGTTCTTC. This translates into CASSIRGSYNEQFF.

There are a few counts of this clone. V usage is TRBV30 and J usage is TRBJ1-2; 8 bases fit TRBD1. The CDR3 covers 16 residues. V was pared by 3 bases and J by 1 base, with 10 bases of the junction left unmatched. CDR1 and CDR2 from the germline V gene are GTSNPN and SVGIG (reference sequence). The CDR3 protein is CAWSYPGQASNYGYTF. CDR3 in DNA: TGTGCCTGGAGCTACCCGGGACAGGCAAGTAACTATGGCTACACCTTC.

The chain combines TRBV18 with TRBJ2-7, with 9 bases lining up with TRBD1. J gave up 4 bases and V 6 bases, and 10 bases lay outside the gene matches. This CDR3 spans 15 amino acids. In germline, CDR1 is KGHSH, CDR2 LQKENI. In DNA form, the CDR3 reads TGTGCCAGCTCCCCAAAACAGGGGGCGGGGTACGAGCAGTACTTC. It yields the protein CASSPKQGAGYEQYF.

The chain couples TRBV19 to TRBJ1-2; D might be TRBD1 (6 bases). Trimming removed 5 bases from V and 5 bases from J, with 12 bases in between. The CDR3 is made up of 13 amino acids. Germline CDR1 LNHDA, CDR2 SQIVND (reference sequence). CDR3 amino acids: CASSVQGNYGYTF. For the CDR3, the DNA is TGTGCCAGTAGTGTCCAGGGGAATTATGGCTACACCTTC.

The chain has TRBV7-3 and TRBJ2-1; 9 nucleotides match TRBD2. V lost 4 bases and J lost 15; bases outside the gene matches: 7. This CDR3 spans 12 amino acids. Looked up from germline, CDR1 is SGHTA and CDR2 is FQGTGA. The CDR3 nucleotides are TGTGCCAGCAGCTCCCGAGCGGGGGGTATGTTCTTC. As protein: CASSSRAGGMFF.